The T cell receptor (beta chain) described here comes from a study of blood T cell repertoires in COVID-19. Generated by immunoSEQ multiplex PCR, the TCRdb table keeps only in-frame clones and is missing some. The data show about 200,000 clones, 65% to 90% seen once. V lost 0 bases and J lost 9; bases outside the gene matches: 19. Per germline, CDR1 LGHDT and CDR2 YNNKEL (reference sequence). CDR3 length equals 19 residues. The specimen was PBMCs or T cells enriched from blood (not recorded which). The chain couples TRBV3-1 (or the pseudogene TRBV3-2) to TRBJ2-5; 10 positions match TRBD2. This TCR was recovered from a woman in her thirties or forties with acute COVID-19. This CDR3 reads CASSQDREREGPSRAAQYF. The CDR3 DNA is TGTGCCAGCAGCCAAGATCGCGAGCGGGAGGGCCCAAGTCGGGCGGCCCAGTACTTC.